The rows below give T cell receptor beta chains drawn from one sample of a study of OX40 agonist ivuxolimab in advanced cancers. TCRdb's copy holds only in-frame clones and misses some; the assay was immunoSEQ multiplex PCR. The sample contains around 66,000 clones, roughly 85% of which appear only once. The sequencing used CD4+ or CD8+ T cells sorted from blood, collected in a trial of the OX40 agonist ivuxolimab. The receptors come from an adult with an advanced solid tumor such as melanoma, head and neck, liver or kidney cancer. Each CDR3 is given with its conserved first and last residue. D genes are given only for firm matches. Expanded clones get a size class; other rows say once, few or many, or leave the size out.

D gene: NA
V gene: TRBV4-1
clone size: NA
J gene: TRBJ2-2
CDR3 DNA: TGCGCCAGCAGCCAAGAGGCCATGAACACCGGGGAGCTGTTTTTT
CDR3 protein: CASSQEAMNTGELFF

D gene: NA
V gene: TRBV6-1
clone size: once
J gene: TRBJ1-2
CDR3 DNA: TGTGCCAGCAAAGAGTGGGCCTATGGCTACACCTTC
CDR3 protein: CASKEWAYGYTF

D gene: NA
V gene: TRBV7-8
clone size: NA
J gene: TRBJ2-1
CDR3 DNA: TGTGCCAGCAGCTTCGCAGGGGTGGGCAATGAGCAGTTCTTC
CDR3 protein: CASSFAGVGNEQFF

D gene: TRBD1
V gene: TRBV2
clone size: many
J gene: TRBJ1-5
CDR3 DNA: TGTGCCAGCAGTGAAGCGCTCAGAGGGGGCGCGCAGCATTTT
CDR3 protein: CASSEALRGGAQHF

D gene: TRBD1
V gene: TRBV2
clone size: NA
J gene: TRBJ2-7
CDR3 DNA: TGTGCCAGCGCGCTGCGAGGGACAGGGGACGAGCAGTACTTC
CDR3 protein: CASALRGTGDEQYF

D gene: NA
V gene: TRBV4-2
clone size: NA
J gene: TRBJ1-2
CDR3 DNA: TGTGCCAGCAGCCAAGATTGGGGCAGTAACTATGGCTACACCTTC
CDR3 protein: CASSQDWGSNYGYTF

D gene: NA
V gene: TRBV4-2
clone size: NA
J gene: TRBJ2-3
CDR3 DNA: TGTGCCAGCAGCCAAGATCACGGTACTCTAGGGGGGGATACGCAGTATTTT
CDR3 protein: CASSQDHGTLGGDTQYF

D gene: NA
V gene: TRBV9
clone size: once
J gene: TRBJ2-3
CDR3 DNA: TGTGCCAGCAGCGTTCTAGAAACAGATACGCAGTATTTT
CDR3 protein: CASSVLETDTQYF

D gene: TRBD1
V gene: TRBV7-9
clone size: NA
J gene: TRBJ2-6
CDR3 DNA: TGTGCCAGCAGCCCGTGGGACCGGGACAGAGGCTCTGGGGCCAACGTCCTGACTTTC
CDR3 protein: CASSPWDRDRGSGANVLTF

D gene: TRBD2
V gene: TRBV10-3
clone size: NA
J gene: TRBJ2-1
CDR3 DNA: TGTGCCACCCAAAAGGGGACTAGGGATGAGCAGTTCTTC
CDR3 protein: CATQKGTRDEQFF

D gene: TRBD1
V gene: TRBV10-3
clone size: NA
J gene: TRBJ2-1
CDR3 DNA: TGTGCCATCAGTGGCGTGAACAGGGGGCAGGATGAGCAGTTCTTC
CDR3 protein: CAISGVNRGQDEQFF

D gene: NA
V gene: TRBV7-9
clone size: once
J gene: TRBJ2-3
CDR3 DNA: TGTGCCAGCAGCTCCAGGGGCTCTAGCACAGATACGCAGTATTTT
CDR3 protein: CASSSRGSSTDTQYF

D gene: NA
V gene: TRBV7-2
clone size: NA
J gene: TRBJ2-3
CDR3 DNA: TGTGCCAGCAGCTTCTTGGGTTATAGCACAGATACGCAGTATTTT
CDR3 protein: CASSFLGYSTDTQYF

D gene: NA
V gene: TRBV5-4
clone size: NA
J gene: TRBJ2-5
CDR3 DNA: TGTGCCAGCAGCTTCACACTCGGGGCCTCTCAAGAGACCCAGTACTTC
CDR3 protein: CASSFTLGASQETQYF

D gene: NA
V gene: TRBV5-8
clone size: NA
J gene: TRBJ2-3
CDR3 DNA: TGTGCCAGCAGCTTCTCTGTGTTCACAGATACGCAGTATTTT
CDR3 protein: CASSFSVFTDTQYF

D gene: TRBD1
V gene: TRBV6-7
clone size: NA
J gene: TRBJ2-2
CDR3 DNA: TGTGCCAGCAGTTCCGGCGGGACAGGGAGGAACCGGGGGGCTGTTTTT
CDR3 protein: CASSSGGTGRNRGAVF

D gene: NA
V gene: TRBV9
clone size: NA
J gene: TRBJ2-5
CDR3 DNA: TGTGCCAGCAGCGAAAGGGGGAAAGAGACCCAGTACTTC
CDR3 protein: CASSERGKETQYF

D gene: NA
V gene: TRBV5-6
clone size: NA
J gene: TRBJ2-1
CDR3 DNA: TGTGCCAGCAGCTTCAAAGTCTACAATGAGCAGTTCTTC
CDR3 protein: CASSFKVYNEQFF

D gene: NA
V gene: TRBV7-2
clone size: few
J gene: TRBJ1-1
CDR3 DNA: TGTGCCAGCAGCTTCGAGAGGAACACTGAAGCTTTCTTT
CDR3 protein: CASSFERNTEAFF

D gene: TRBD1
V gene: TRBV13
clone size: NA
J gene: TRBJ2-7
CDR3 DNA: TGTGCCAGCAGCTCTCTCACAGGGGGCCCAATGTACGAGCAGTACTTC
CDR3 protein: CASSSLTGGPMYEQYF

D gene: NA
V gene: TRBV7-9
clone size: NA
J gene: TRBJ1-4
CDR3 DNA: TGTGCCAGCAGCTTAGCCAGTGATTATGAAAAACTGTTTTTT
CDR3 protein: CASSLASDYEKLFF

D gene: NA
V gene: TRBV19
clone size: NA
J gene: TRBJ2-1
CDR3 DNA: TGTGCCACGGGGAAGGGGCTATACAATGAGCAGTTCTTC
CDR3 protein: CATGKGLYNEQFF

D gene: TRBD2
V gene: TRBV5-8
clone size: NA
J gene: TRBJ2-1
CDR3 DNA: TGTGCCAGCAGCTACCTGTACAACTTCGGAGCGGGGGGGAATGAGCAGTTCTTC
CDR3 protein: CASSYLYNFGAGGNEQFF

D gene: TRBD2
V gene: TRBV5-1
clone size: once
J gene: TRBJ2-7
CDR3 DNA: TGCGCCAGCAGCTTGGAGGGCGGGAGGAGCTCCTACGAGCAGTACTTC
CDR3 protein: CASSLEGGRSSYEQYF

D gene: TRBD1
V gene: TRBV18
clone size: NA
J gene: TRBJ1-6
CDR3 DNA: TGTGCCAGCTCCCCGGAGGGGGCGGGATCACCCCTCCACTTT
CDR3 protein: CASSPEGAGSPLHF

D gene: TRBD2
V gene: TRBV5-3
clone size: NA
J gene: TRBJ2-3
CDR3 DNA: TGTGCCAGAAGCTTGTGGTGCGGGGGGGCCACAGATACGCAGTATTTT
CDR3 protein: CARSLWCGGATDTQYF

D gene: NA
V gene: TRBV2
clone size: NA
J gene: TRBJ1-6
CDR3 DNA: TGTGCCAGCAGTGTTCGTAGAGGGGATTCACCCCTCCACTTT
CDR3 protein: CASSVRRGDSPLHF

D gene: NA
V gene: TRBV5-1
clone size: NA
J gene: TRBJ2-3
CDR3 DNA: TGCGCCAGCAGCTTGGACCGGGGGAGGGATACGCAGTATTTT
CDR3 protein: CASSLDRGRDTQYF

D gene: NA
V gene: TRBV5-1
clone size: NA
J gene: TRBJ2-6
CDR3 DNA: TGCGCCAGCACCCTGAGGGGGGGCGCAAGCTCTGGGGCCAACGTCCTGACTTTC
CDR3 protein: CASTLRGGASSGANVLTF

D gene: TRBD2
V gene: TRBV2
clone size: NA
J gene: TRBJ2-3
CDR3 DNA: TGTGCCAGCAGTGAGGGACTAGCGGGGGCCTCCACAGATACGCAGTATTTT
CDR3 protein: CASSEGLAGASTDTQYF

D gene: NA
V gene: TRBV4-3
clone size: NA
J gene: TRBJ2-7
CDR3 DNA: TGCGCCAGCAGCCAAGCGGAAGGTCGCGAGCAGTACTTC
CDR3 protein: CASSQAEGREQYF

D gene: NA
V gene: TRBV7-2
clone size: NA
J gene: TRBJ2-7
CDR3 DNA: TGTGCCAGCAGCTCAAAGGGGGGCCCCTACGAGCAGTACTTC
CDR3 protein: CASSSKGGPYEQYF

D gene: NA
V gene: TRBV5-1
clone size: few
J gene: TRBJ1-3
CDR3 DNA: TGCGCCAGCAGCCCGGCGGGACTCTTGCCCTCTGGAAACACCATATATTTT
CDR3 protein: CASSPAGLLPSGNTIYF

D gene: NA
V gene: TRBV6-5
clone size: NA
J gene: TRBJ1-1
CDR3 DNA: TGTGCCAGCAGGAGGCAGAGCACTGAAGCTTTCTTT
CDR3 protein: CASRRQSTEAFF

D gene: TRBD1
V gene: TRBV19
clone size: NA
J gene: TRBJ1-2
CDR3 DNA: TGTGCCAGTAGTATAAGTGTGGCAGGGGGAGTCTATGGCTACACCTTC
CDR3 protein: CASSISVAGGVYGYTF

D gene: TRBD2
V gene: TRBV7-6
clone size: NA
J gene: TRBJ2-3
CDR3 DNA: TGTGCCAGCAGCTTATTAGCGGGGGGGCCGACTAGCACAGATACGCAGTATTTT
CDR3 protein: CASSLLAGGPTSTDTQYF

D gene: NA
V gene: TRBV27
clone size: once
J gene: TRBJ1-5
CDR3 DNA: TGTGCCAGCAGTAGGTCCGGGAAAAGCAATCAGCCCCAGCATTTT
CDR3 protein: CASSRSGKSNQPQHF

D gene: TRBD2
V gene: TRBV28
clone size: NA
J gene: TRBJ2-7
CDR3 DNA: TGTGCCAGCAGTTTGGCTAGCGGGAGTATGTACGAGCAGTACTTC
CDR3 protein: CASSLASGSMYEQYF

D gene: NA
V gene: TRBV27
clone size: NA
J gene: TRBJ2-1
CDR3 DNA: TGTGCCAGCAGTTATAGAGAAAACAATGAGCAGTTCTTC
CDR3 protein: CASSYRENNEQFF

D gene: TRBD2
V gene: TRBV5-4
clone size: NA
J gene: TRBJ2-3
CDR3 DNA: TGTGCCAGCACCTCGGGACTAGCGGGCACTAGCACAGATACGCAGTATTTT
CDR3 protein: CASTSGLAGTSTDTQYF

D gene: NA
V gene: TRBV19
clone size: NA
J gene: TRBJ1-1
CDR3 DNA: TGTGCCAGTAGTCCCCCGGAGAGGGGGATAACTGAAGCTTTCTTT
CDR3 protein: CASSPPERGITEAFF

D gene: NA
V gene: TRBV28
clone size: NA
J gene: TRBJ1-1
CDR3 DNA: TGTGCCAGCGCCTCCCGGAGGAGGAGGGCTTTCTTT
CDR3 protein: CASASRRRRAFF

D gene: NA
V gene: TRBV6-1
clone size: NA
J gene: TRBJ1-5
CDR3 DNA: TGTGCCAGCAGTTGGAACGGTGAGGGCAATCAGCCCCAGCATTTT
CDR3 protein: CASSWNGEGNQPQHF

D gene: NA
V gene: TRBV7-2
clone size: few
J gene: TRBJ2-7
CDR3 DNA: TGTGCCAGCAGCTTCGCGGGAACGTACGAGCAGTACTTC
CDR3 protein: CASSFAGTYEQYF

D gene: NA
V gene: TRBV28
clone size: NA
J gene: TRBJ2-2
CDR3 DNA: TGTGCCAGCTCCAGGTATCCGAACACCGGGGAGCTGTTTTTT
CDR3 protein: CASSRYPNTGELFF

D gene: NA
V gene: TRBV5-1
clone size: NA
J gene: TRBJ2-5
CDR3 DNA: TGCGCCAGCAGCTTGGGCCAGATACAAGAGACCCAGTACTTC
CDR3 protein: CASSLGQIQETQYF

D gene: TRBD1
V gene: TRBV7-9
clone size: NA
J gene: TRBJ2-5
CDR3 DNA: TGTGCCAGCAGCCGAAGGACAGGGCCGGAGACCCAGTACTTC
CDR3 protein: CASSRRTGPETQYF

D gene: NA
V gene: TRBV7-8
clone size: NA
J gene: TRBJ2-7
CDR3 DNA: TGTGCCAGCAGCTCCCAAGGGGGTAGGGGGTCCTACGAGCAGTACTTC
CDR3 protein: CASSSQGGRGSYEQYF

D gene: TRBD2
V gene: TRBV7-2
clone size: NA
J gene: TRBJ2-5
CDR3 DNA: TGTGCCAGCAGCTTGGCGGGAGGGCGATTAGAGACCCAGTACTTC
CDR3 protein: CASSLAGGRLETQYF

D gene: TRBD1
V gene: TRBV5-4
clone size: NA
J gene: TRBJ2-5
CDR3 DNA: TGTGCCAGCAGCAGGGACAGCTCCCACCAAGAGACCCAGTACTTC
CDR3 protein: CASSRDSSHQETQYF

D gene: NA
V gene: TRBV5-1
clone size: once
J gene: TRBJ2-1
CDR3 DNA: TGCGCCAGCAGCTTGGACGGGGGCTATGAGCAGTTCTTC
CDR3 protein: CASSLDGGYEQFF

D gene: NA
V gene: TRBV2
clone size: NA
J gene: TRBJ2-1
CDR3 DNA: TGTGCCAGCAGTGATGGGCAGGGCGATGAGCAGTTCTTC
CDR3 protein: CASSDGQGDEQFF